The 26 T cell receptor beta chains given below trace back to one sample, sequenced in a study of CD8+ T cells in alopecia areata. Noted treatment: oral pan-JAK inhibitor, 5-10 mg twice daily. RNA was extracted and reverse transcribed into cDNA as the sequencing template. The data were produced by immunoSEQ multiplex PCR, yet TCRdb's version contains in-frame clones alone and is incomplete. Seen here are about 74,000 clones, over 25% observed once, and the top ten hold 14% to 15%. The starting material was CD8+ T cells sorted from blood, obtained at week 4, from a patient treated with tofacitinib. The receptors originated from a human donor with alopecia areata.

CDR3: CASSQLTSVTDTQYF. Here the CDR3 DNA reads TGTGCCAGCAGCCAGTTGACTAGCGTGACAGATACGCAGTATTTT. The chain carries TRBV2 and TRBJ2-3, with TRBD2 identical over 8 bases. The CDR3 contains 15 residues. Trimming removed 6 bases from V and 3 bases from J; junction bases left unmatched: 8. In germline, CDR1 is SNHLY, CDR2 FYNNEI.

This clone has more than one count but fewer than ten. The chain couples TRBV9 to TRBJ2-7; D ambiguous. The V gene's germline CDR1 is SGDLS and CDR2 YYNGEE. This CDR3 is 14 amino acids long. Trimming stripped 0 bases from V and 0 bases from J, with 7 bases between. Here the CDR3 DNA reads TGTGCCAGCAGCGTAGCGATGAGCTCCTACGAGCAGTACTTC. Its protein product is CASSVAMSSYEQYF. Variable domain in full (rest from reference TRBV9 and TRBJ2-7): DSGVTQTPKHLITATGQRVTLRCSPRSGDLSVYWYQQSLDQGLQFLIQYYNGEERAKGNILERFSAQQFPDLHSELNLSSLELGDSALYFCASSVAMSSYEQYFGPGTRLTVT.

This clone was seen repeatedly, ten times or more. This chain connects TRBV14 to TRBJ2-7; D gene uncertain. Trimming shortened V by 4 bases and J by 3 bases, and 16 bases separated the two germline ends. The germline gives CDR1 SGHDN, CDR2 FVKESK. The CDR3 runs to 15 residues. CDR3 protein: CASSPTGFLLYEQYF. DNA of the CDR3: TGTGCCAGCAGCCCGACCGGGTTCCTGCTCTACGAGCAGTACTTC.

This clone has only a few counts. This chain connects TRBV6-4 to TRBJ1-2; D is unclear. Germline CDR1 and CDR2: MRHNA and SNTAGT. The CDR3 extends over 11 amino acids. Trimming removed 6 bases at V and 3 bases at J, with 5 bases between. The DNA for the CDR3 is TGTGCCAGCAGCTCATACTATGGCTACACCTTC. Protein: CASSSYYGYTF.

The chain uses TRBV2 and TRBJ2-2, with D hard to call. The V gene lost 4 bases and the J gene lost 0 bases, with 3 bases spanning the gap. The CDR3 runs to 13 residues. Per the germline V gene, CDR1 is SNHLY and CDR2 is FYNNEI. The CDR3 region is CASSAPNTGELFF. The CDR3 bases are TGTGCCAGCAGTGCACCGAACACCGGGGAGCTGTTTTTT.

This chain links TRBV29-1 with TRBJ2-1; D call uncertain. V shed 5 bases and J shed 6 bases, with 20 bases lying between them. CDR3 length: 15 amino acids. Germline-derived CDR1 and CDR2 are SQVTM and ANQGSEA. CDR3 bases: TGCAGCGTTACCTCCCGGTGGGAAACGAGCAATGAGCAGTTCTTC. Its protein is CSVTSRWETSNEQFF.

This clone was detected a few times. V and J are TRBV4-1 and TRBJ2-5, with TRBD2 matching over 13 bases. J was trimmed by 9 bases and V by 5 bases; bases with no gene match: 6. Germline CDR1 and CDR2: MGHRA and YSYEKL. The CDR3 is 14 amino acids. As DNA, the CDR3 is TGCGCCAGCAGCGACGGACTAGCGGGAGTTGCCCAGTACTTC. Its translation: CASSDGLAGVAQYF.

The rearrangement joins TRBV29-1 to TRBJ2-6; D ambiguous. Germline V gives CDR1 SQVTM, CDR2 ANQGSEA. This CDR3 has 17 residues. Trimming removed 5 bases from V and 1 base from J, with 18 bases in between. In DNA form, the CDR3 reads TGCAGCGTTACCGGGCTCAACCATCTGTCTGGGGCCAACGTCCTGACTTTC. Translated, it gives CSVTGLNHLSGANVLTF.

In this sample, this clone turned up a few times. The chain has TRBV7-9 and TRBJ2-7; 10 bases match TRBD2. The trim removed 2 bases at V and 2 bases at J, leaving 3 bases unmatched. The CDR3 extends over 15 amino acids. Germline loops: CDR1 SEHNR, CDR2 FQNEAQ (reference sequence). The chain's CDR3 is CASSLTAGGPYEQYF. The CDR3 DNA sequence: TGTGCCAGCAGCTTAACAGCGGGAGGGCCCTACGAGCAGTACTTC.

This sequence joins TRBV7-6 and TRBJ2-7; 9 bases line up with TRBD1. The V gene's germline CDR1 is SGHVS and CDR2 FNYEAQ. Germline trimming cut 4 bases from V and 6 bases from J; bases unmatched to any gene: 4. The CDR3 runs 13 residues. The CDR3 here is CASSSGTGSEQYF. CDR3 sequence (DNA): TGTGCCAGCAGCTCCGGGACAGGGTCCGAGCAGTACTTC.

This sequence joins TRBV7-8 and TRBJ1-1; the D is unclear. CDR1 and CDR2 from the germline V gene are SGHVS and FQNEAQ. The CDR3 covers 15 residues. V lost 5 bases to trimming and J lost 1 base, with 14 bases between them. CDR3 amino acids: CASSDWGGPNTEAFF. Written as DNA, the CDR3 is TGTGCCAGCAGCGACTGGGGAGGGCCGAACACTGAAGCTTTCTTT.

The J gene is TRBJ1-2, the V gene TRBV25-1; maybe TRBD1 (5 bases). The germline gives CDR1 MGHDK, CDR2 SYGVNS. V was trimmed by 3 bases and J by 1 base, leaving 9 bases between them. There are 14 residues in the CDR3. The CDR3, as DNA: TGTGCCAGCAGTGACCCGGGACTTAACTATGGCTACACCTTC. Translating it yields CASSDPGLNYGYTF.

V usage is TRBV15 and J usage is TRBJ2-7; no firm D call. Trimming shortened V by 5 bases and J by 0 bases, and 8 bases separated the two germline ends. CDR1 is LNHNV and CDR2 is YYDKDF in the germline V gene (reference sequence). This CDR3 is built from 13 residues. The chain's CDR3 is CATSEGFSYEQYF. CDR3 sequence (DNA): TGTGCCACCAGCGAAGGATTCTCCTACGAGCAGTACTTC.

The rearrangement uses TRBV29-1 and TRBJ1-2; possibly TRBD1 for D (5 bases). From germline, CDR1 is SQVTM and CDR2 ANQGSEA. This CDR3 is 11 amino acids long. The V end was cut by 7 bases, the J end by 3 bases, with 9 bases between. The CDR3 protein is CSAGTDYGYTF. CDR3 DNA sequence: TGCAGCGCTGGGACGGACTATGGCTACACCTTC.

This chain joins TRBV19 and TRBJ1-2; D is perhaps TRBD1 (5 bases). This CDR3 is 14 amino acids long. CDR1 and CDR2 (germline): LNHDA, SQIVND (reference sequence). The V and J ends lost 5 bases and 5 bases respectively, with 15 bases between them. CDR3 sequence reads: CASSFGGGVYGYTF. Here the CDR3 DNA reads TGTGCCAGTAGTTTCGGCGGAGGGGTTTATGGCTACACCTTC. The full variable domain, completed using reference TRBV19 and TRBJ1-2, is DGGITQSPKYLFRKEGQNVTLSCEQNLNHDAMYWYRQDPGQGLRLIYYSQIVNDFQKGDIAEGYSVSREKKESFPLTVTSAQKNPTAFYLCASSFGGGVYGYTFGSGTRLTVV.

The gene calls are TRBV19 and TRBJ2-1, with TRBD2 identical over 13 bases. CDR3 length equals 17 residues. J was trimmed by 0 bases and V by 8 bases; bases with no gene match: 7. The germline V gene has CDR1 LNHDA and CDR2 SQIVND (reference sequence). Here the CDR3 reads CASVQGLAGSSYNEQFF. The DNA for the CDR3 is TGTGCCAGTGTCCAGGGACTAGCGGGAAGCTCCTACAATGAGCAGTTCTTC.

The CDR3 loop is CAWTLNKGLGETQYF. CDR3 bases: TGTGCCTGGACCCTAAACAAGGGGTTGGGGGAGACCCAGTACTTC. V usage is TRBV30 and J usage is TRBJ2-5; tentative D call: TRBD1 (5 bases). The CDR3 loop spans 15 amino acids. Germline V lookup: CDR1 GTSNPN, CDR2 SVGIG (reference sequence). With 4 bases removed from V and 5 bases from J, the gap between germline ends came to 20 bases.

V is TRBV29-1 and J is TRBJ2-7; tentatively, D is TRBD1 (6 bases). Germline values: CDR1 SQVTM, CDR2 ANQGSEA. Trimming left V 5 bases short and J 2 bases short, with 19 bases between. The CDR3 consists of 15 residues. The CDR3 sequence is CSVITGILSTYEQYF. The CDR3 DNA is TGCAGCGTTATAACAGGGATACTTAGCACCTACGAGCAGTACTTC.

The table lists this clone with a few counts. This chain joins TRBV7-9 and TRBJ2-5; D is uncertain. The CDR3 is made up of 12 amino acids. V dropped 8 bases and J dropped 2 bases, with 9 bases sitting between them. Germline-derived CDR1 and CDR2 are SEHNR and FQNEAQ (reference sequence). In DNA form, the CDR3 reads TGTGCCAGCCGTGAGGCTCAAGAGACCCAGTACTTC. It specifies CASREAQETQYF. The whole variable domain, filled in from reference TRBV7-9 and TRBJ2-5, reads DTGVSQNPRHKITKRGQNVTFRCDPISEHNRLYWYRQTLGQGPEFLTYFQNEAQLEKSRLLSDRFSAERPKGSFSTLEIQRTEQGDSAMYLCASREAQETQYFGPGTRLLVL.

The J gene is TRBJ2-1, the V gene TRBV7-9; tentative D call: TRBD2 (8 bases). The ends were cut back, 10 bases at V and 1 base at J, with 17 bases in the middle. This CDR3 is 15 amino acids long. Germline V gene sequence: CDR1 SEHNR, CDR2 FQNEAQ (reference sequence). In DNA, the CDR3 is TGTGCCACCACGACAGGGACTAGTTCCTACAATGAGCAGTTCTTC. Translation gives CATTTGTSSYNEQFF. Based on the CDR3 plus reference TRBV7-9 and TRBJ2-1, the full variable domain is DTGVSQNPRHKITKRGQNVTFRCDPISEHNRLYWYRQTLGQGPEFLTYFQNEAQLEKSRLLSDRFSAERPKGSFSTLEIQRTEQGDSAMYLCATTTGTSSYNEQFFGPGTRLTVL.

The CDR3 coding sequence is TGTGCCAGCAGGGACACCCAGCAGTACTTC. Encoded protein: CASRDTQQYF. The chain links TRBV6-6 to TRBJ2-7, with TRBD1 as a possible D gene (5 bases). This CDR3 is 10 amino acids long. The ends were cut back, 6 bases at V and 8 bases at J, with 8 bases in the middle. The germline V gene encodes CDR1 MNHNY and CDR2 SVGAGI (reference sequence).

The rearrangement links TRBV30 to TRBJ1-2; D is uncertain. V was shortened by 0 bases and J by 10 bases, with 12 bases between the two germline ends. Germline V gene sequence: CDR1 GTSNPN, CDR2 SVGIG (reference sequence). The CDR3 has 12 residues. CDR3 sequence (DNA): TGTGCCTGGAGTGTACGCCAGGAATCCTACACCTTC. Amino acid sequence: CAWSVRQESYTF.

The V call is TRBV29-1, the J call TRBJ1-2, with TRBD1 matching over 11 bases. This CDR3 has 14 amino acids. Trimming at V came to 4 bases and at J to 6 bases, leaving 7 bases not matched to a gene. CDR1 is SQVTM and CDR2 is ANQGSEA in the germline V gene. The CDR3 DNA is TGCAGCGTTGGGACAGGGGGCTTGGGGCATGGCTACACCTTC. This translates into CSVGTGGLGHGYTF. The variable domain in full, completed from reference TRBV29-1 and TRBJ1-2, reads SAVISQKPSRDICQRGTSLTIQCQVDSQVTMMFWYRQQPGQSLTLIATANQGSEATYESGFVIDKFPISRPNLTFSTLTVSNMSPEDSSIYLCSVGTGGLGHGYTFGSGTRLTVV.

The V gene is TRBV6-5, the J gene TRBJ1-1; a possible D gene is TRBD1 (6 bases). V was clipped by 6 bases and J by 5 bases, with 10 bases between them. The CDR3 covers 12 residues. The germline gives CDR1 MNHEY, CDR2 SVGAGI. CDR3 sequence (DNA): TGTGCCAGCAGCCCTACAGGGACTGAAGCTTTCTTT. It codes for CASSPTGTEAFF.

This clone was detected only a few times. The chain has TRBV28 and TRBJ1-2, with D hard to call. The length of the CDR3 is 13 residues. The V end lost 10 bases, the J end lost 4 bases, and 16 bases lay between the germline ends. CDR1 and CDR2 (germline): MDHEN, SYDVKM. The CDR3 DNA is TGTGCCACCGGCTTTAGGACGGCCTATGGCTACACCTTC. This translates into CATGFRTAYGYTF.

The chain carries TRBV29-1 and TRBJ2-5; 7 bases are shared with TRBD2. Trimming removed 6 bases from V and 5 bases from J; junction bases left unmatched: 15. The CDR3 is 15 residues long. Per germline, CDR1 SQVTM and CDR2 ANQGSEA. In nucleotides, the CDR3 is TGCAGCGTCGAGAAAGCGGGAACGTTGGGGGAGACCCAGTACTTC. It is translated as CSVEKAGTLGETQYF.